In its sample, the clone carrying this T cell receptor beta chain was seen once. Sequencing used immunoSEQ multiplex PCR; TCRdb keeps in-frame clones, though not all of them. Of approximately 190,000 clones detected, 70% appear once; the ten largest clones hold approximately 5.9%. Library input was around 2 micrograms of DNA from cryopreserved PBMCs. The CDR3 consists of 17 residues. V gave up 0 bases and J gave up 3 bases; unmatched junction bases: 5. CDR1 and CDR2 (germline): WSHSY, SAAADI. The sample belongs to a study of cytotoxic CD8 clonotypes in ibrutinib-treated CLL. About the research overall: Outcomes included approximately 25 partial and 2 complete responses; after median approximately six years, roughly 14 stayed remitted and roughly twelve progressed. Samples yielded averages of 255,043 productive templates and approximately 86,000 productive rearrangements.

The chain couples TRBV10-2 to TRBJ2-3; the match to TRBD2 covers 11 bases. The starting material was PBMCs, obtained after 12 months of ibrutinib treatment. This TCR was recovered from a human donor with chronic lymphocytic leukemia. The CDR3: CASSESVAGGPTDTQYF. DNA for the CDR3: TGCGCCAGCAGTGAGTCCGTAGCGGGGGGGCCGACAGATACGCAGTATTTT.